These 9 T cell receptor beta chains originate from one sample sequenced in a study of control samples from healthy donors and cancer patients. TCRdb's table, derived via immunoSEQ multiplex PCR, lists solely in-frame clones and lacks some. Seen here are 150,000 to 200,000 clones, 92% observed once, and the top ten hold 0.68%. Material for sequencing was blood. The receptors were gathered from a woman aged 25 to 39 in good health.

The rearrangement uses TRBV28 and TRBJ2-6; TRBD1 aligns across 11 bases. Losses at the gene ends were 5 bases for V and 4 bases for J; bases not matched to a gene: 7. Looked up from germline, CDR1 is MDHEN and CDR2 is SYDVKM. The CDR3 has 17 residues. The CDR3 sequence: CASSLGQGAGGANVLTF. The CDR3 nucleotides read TGTGCCAGCAGTCTAGGACAGGGGGCGGGGGGGGCCAACGTCCTGACTTTC.

This clone was observed a single time. The chain uses TRBV27 and TRBJ2-3, with 10 bases lining up with TRBD2. From germline, CDR1 is MNHEY and CDR2 SMNVEV (reference sequence). CDR3 length: 14 amino acids. Losses at the gene ends were 6 bases for V and 4 bases for J; bases not matched to a gene: 4. The CDR3 region is CASRLAGAPDTQYF. The DNA for the CDR3 is TGTGCCAGCAGGCTAGCGGGAGCCCCAGATACGCAGTATTTT.

This chain connects TRBV18 to TRBJ1-3, with D tentatively TRBD1 (5 bases). The CDR3 extends over 16 amino acids. V lost 0 bases and J 0 bases, leaving 9 bases between the germline ends. The germline V gene has CDR1 KGHSH and CDR2 LQKENI. The CDR3 nucleotides are TGTGCCAGCTCACCACCGAGCAGGGCCTCTGGAAACACCATATATTTT. Its protein is CASSPPSRASGNTIYF.

V usage is TRBV15 and J usage is TRBJ2-7; D is perhaps TRBD2 (6 bases). V lost 4 bases and J lost 0, with 13 bases in between. CDR3 length: 15 residues. Per germline, CDR1 LNHNV and CDR2 YYDKDF (reference sequence). The CDR3 reads CATSKAGTTSYEQYF. The DNA for the CDR3 is TGTGCCACCAGCAAAGCGGGCACCACCTCCTACGAGCAGTACTTC.

This chain joins TRBV7-2 and TRBJ2-7; D ambiguous. CDR1 and CDR2 (germline): SGHTA, FQGNSA. The CDR3 extends over 14 amino acids. Trimming left V 5 bases short and J 2 bases short, with 13 bases between. CDR3 in amino acids: CASSPSRTTYEQYF. Here the CDR3 DNA reads TGTGCCAGCAGCCCCAGTAGGACCACCTACGAGCAGTACTTC.

The V gene is TRBV4-2, the J gene TRBJ2-2; no definite D call. The CDR3 has 13 residues. V was shortened by 1 base and J by 7 bases, with 7 bases between the two germline ends. Looked up from germline, CDR1 is LGHNA and CDR2 is YNFKEQ. The CDR3 sequence is CASSQALGGELFF. CDR3 nucleotide sequence: TGTGCCAGCAGCCAAGCGCTTGGCGGGGAGCTGTTTTTT.

The J gene is TRBJ2-3, the V gene TRBV28, with 9 positions matching TRBD1. Germline V gene lookup returns CDR1 MDHEN and CDR2 SYDVKM. The CDR3 has 20 residues. V dropped 1 base and J dropped 0; count of bases not matched to a gene: 14. CDR3 sequence: CASSLFGGTGTTSSTDTQYF. DNA of the CDR3: TGTGCCAGCAGTTTATTTGGCGGGACAGGGACCACCTCTAGCACAGATACGCAGTATTTT.

The CDR3 sequence: CAIRSLAGGSYEQYF. CDR3 coding DNA: TGTGCCATCAGGAGTTTAGCGGGAGGCTCCTACGAGCAGTACTTC. This chain connects TRBV10-3 to TRBJ2-7; 10 bases map to TRBD2. The J segment lost 0 bases and the V segment lost 6 bases, leaving 5 bases of the junction unmatched. The germline CDR1 and CDR2 sequences are ENHRY and SYGVKD. The CDR3 sequence is 15 residues long.

This clone occurred once. This chain links TRBV24-1 with TRBJ2-1; no clear D. Trimming left V 3 bases short and J 0 bases short, with 14 bases between. The CDR3 contains 17 residues. CDR1 and CDR2 (germline): KGHDR, SFDVKD. The DNA of the CDR3 is TGTGCCACCAGTGATGACGCCGACCCGTACTCCTACAATGAGCAGTTCTTC. Translating it yields CATSDDADPYSYNEQFF.